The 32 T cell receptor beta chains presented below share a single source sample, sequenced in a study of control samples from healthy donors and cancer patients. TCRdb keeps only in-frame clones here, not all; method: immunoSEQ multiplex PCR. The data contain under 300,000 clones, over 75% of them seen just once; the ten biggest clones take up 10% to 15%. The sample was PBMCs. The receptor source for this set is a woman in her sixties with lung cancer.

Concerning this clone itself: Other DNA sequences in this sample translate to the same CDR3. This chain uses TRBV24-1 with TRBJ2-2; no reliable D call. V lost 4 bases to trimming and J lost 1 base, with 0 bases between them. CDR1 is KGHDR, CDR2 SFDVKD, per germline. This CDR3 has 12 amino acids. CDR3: CATSENTGELFF. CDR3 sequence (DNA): TGTGCCACCAGTGAGAACACCGGGGAGCTGTTTTTT.

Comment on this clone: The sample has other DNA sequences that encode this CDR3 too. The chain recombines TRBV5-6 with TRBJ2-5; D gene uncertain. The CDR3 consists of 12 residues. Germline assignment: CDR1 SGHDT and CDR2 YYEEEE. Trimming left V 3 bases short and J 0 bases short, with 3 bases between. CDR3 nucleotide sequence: TGTGCCAGCAGCTCGTACCAAGAGACCCAGTACTTC. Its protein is CASSSYQETQYF.

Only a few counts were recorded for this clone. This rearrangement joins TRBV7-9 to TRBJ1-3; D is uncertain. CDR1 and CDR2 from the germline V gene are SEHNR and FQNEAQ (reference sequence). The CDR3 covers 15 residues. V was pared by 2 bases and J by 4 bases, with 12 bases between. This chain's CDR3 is CASSLSSGSGNTIYF. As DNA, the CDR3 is TGTGCCAGCAGCTTATCATCGGGGTCGGGAAACACCATATATTTT. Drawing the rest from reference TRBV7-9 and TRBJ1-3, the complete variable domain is DTGVSQNPRHKITKRGQNVTFRCDPISEHNRLYWYRQTLGQGPEFLTYFQNEAQLEKSRLLSDRFSAERPKGSFSTLEIQRTEQGDSAMYLCASSLSSGSGNTIYFGEGSWLTVV.

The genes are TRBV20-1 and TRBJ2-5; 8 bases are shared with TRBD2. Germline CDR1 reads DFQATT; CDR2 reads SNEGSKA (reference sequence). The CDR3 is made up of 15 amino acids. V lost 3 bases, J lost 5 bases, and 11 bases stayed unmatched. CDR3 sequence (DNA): TGCAGTGCTAGTCGCGGTAGCGGGACTGAGGAGACCCAGTACTTC. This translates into CSASRGSGTEETQYF.

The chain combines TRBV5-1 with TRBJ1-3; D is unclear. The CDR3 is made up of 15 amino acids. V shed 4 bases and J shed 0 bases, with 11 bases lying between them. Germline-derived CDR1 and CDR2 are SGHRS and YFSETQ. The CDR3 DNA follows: TGCGCCAGCAGCACCGACGCCATCTCTGGAAACACCATATATTTT. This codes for CASSTDAISGNTIYF. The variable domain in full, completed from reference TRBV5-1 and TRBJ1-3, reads KAGVTQTPRYLIKTRGQQVTLSCSPISGHRSVSWYQQTPGQGLQFLFEYFSETQRNKGNFPGRFSGRQFSNSRSEMNVSTLELGDSALYLCASSTDAISGNTIYFGEGSWLTVV.

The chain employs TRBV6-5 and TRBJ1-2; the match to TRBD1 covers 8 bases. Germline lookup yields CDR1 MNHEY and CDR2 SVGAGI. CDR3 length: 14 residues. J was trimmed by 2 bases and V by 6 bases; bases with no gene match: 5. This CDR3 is CASRDHRGNYGYTF. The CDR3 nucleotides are TGTGCCAGCAGAGATCACAGGGGGAACTATGGCTACACCTTC.

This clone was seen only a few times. The CDR3 DNA reads as TGTGCCAGCAGTCGGGACAGGGCCTACTCTGGAAACACCATATATTTT. Residues: CASSRDRAYSGNTIYF. This rearrangement joins TRBV28 to TRBJ1-3; the match to TRBD1 covers 9 bases. Per the germline V gene, CDR1 is MDHEN and CDR2 is SYDVKM. The CDR3 runs to 16 residues. V gave up 5 bases and J gave up 0 bases; unmatched junction bases: 5.

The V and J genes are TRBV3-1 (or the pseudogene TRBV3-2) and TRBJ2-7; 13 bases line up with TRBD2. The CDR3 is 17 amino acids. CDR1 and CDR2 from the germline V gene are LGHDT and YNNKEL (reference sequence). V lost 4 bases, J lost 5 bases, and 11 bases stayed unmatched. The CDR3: CASSPSGLAGRSNEQYF. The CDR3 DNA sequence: TGTGCCAGCAGCCCCTCGGGACTAGCGGGGCGTAGTAACGAGCAGTACTTC.

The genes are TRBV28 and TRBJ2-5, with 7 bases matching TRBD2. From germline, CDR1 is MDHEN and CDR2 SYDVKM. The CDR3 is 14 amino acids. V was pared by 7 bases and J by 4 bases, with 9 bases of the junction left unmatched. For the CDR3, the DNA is TGTGCCAGCACCTCCCCGGGGGGAGGAGAGACCCAGTACTTC. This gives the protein CASTSPGGGETQYF.

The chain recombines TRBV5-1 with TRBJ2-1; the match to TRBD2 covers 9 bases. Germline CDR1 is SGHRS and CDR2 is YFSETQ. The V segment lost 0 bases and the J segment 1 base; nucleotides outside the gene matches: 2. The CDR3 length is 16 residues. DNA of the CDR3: TGCGCCAGCAGCTTGGTAGCGGGGGAATCCTACAATGAGCAGTTCTTC. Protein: CASSLVAGESYNEQFF.

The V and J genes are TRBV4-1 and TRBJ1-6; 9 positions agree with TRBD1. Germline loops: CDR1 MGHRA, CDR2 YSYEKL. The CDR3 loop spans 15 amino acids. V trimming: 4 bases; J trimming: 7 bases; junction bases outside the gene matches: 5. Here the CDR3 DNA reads TGCGCCAGCAGCCTGGGAGGGACAGGGAATTCACCCCTCCACTTT. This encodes CASSLGGTGNSPLHF.

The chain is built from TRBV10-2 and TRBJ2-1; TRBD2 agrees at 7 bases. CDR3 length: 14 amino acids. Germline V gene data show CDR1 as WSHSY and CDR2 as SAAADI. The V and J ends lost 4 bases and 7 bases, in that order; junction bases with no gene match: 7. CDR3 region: CASSVTRERNEQFF. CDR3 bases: TGCGCCAGCAGTGTAACGCGGGAGAGGAATGAGCAGTTCTTC.

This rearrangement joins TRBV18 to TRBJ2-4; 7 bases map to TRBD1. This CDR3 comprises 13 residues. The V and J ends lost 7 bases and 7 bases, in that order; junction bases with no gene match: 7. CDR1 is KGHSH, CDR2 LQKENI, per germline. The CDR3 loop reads CASFTGEGNIQYF. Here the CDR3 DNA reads TGTGCCAGCTTTACAGGGGAAGGGAACATTCAGTACTTC.

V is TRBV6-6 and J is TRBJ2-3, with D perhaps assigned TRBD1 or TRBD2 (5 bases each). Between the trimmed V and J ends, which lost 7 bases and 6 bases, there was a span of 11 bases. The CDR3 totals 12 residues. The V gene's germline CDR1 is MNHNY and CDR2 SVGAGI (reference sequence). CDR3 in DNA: TGTGCCAGCAAGGCTGGGACGGATACGCAGTATTTT. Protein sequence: CASKAGTDTQYF.

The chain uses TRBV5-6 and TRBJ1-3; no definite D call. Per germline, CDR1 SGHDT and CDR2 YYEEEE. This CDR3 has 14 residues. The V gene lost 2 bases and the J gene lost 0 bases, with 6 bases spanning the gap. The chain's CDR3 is CASSFFGSGNTIYF. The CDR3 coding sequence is TGTGCCAGCAGCTTTTTTGGCTCTGGAAACACCATATATTTT. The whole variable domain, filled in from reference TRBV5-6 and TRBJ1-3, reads DAGVTQSPTHLIKTRGQQVTLRCSPKSGHDTVSWYQQALGQGPQFIFQYYEEEERQRGNFPDRFSGHQFPNYSSELNVNALLLGDSALYLCASSFFGSGNTIYFGEGSWLTVV.

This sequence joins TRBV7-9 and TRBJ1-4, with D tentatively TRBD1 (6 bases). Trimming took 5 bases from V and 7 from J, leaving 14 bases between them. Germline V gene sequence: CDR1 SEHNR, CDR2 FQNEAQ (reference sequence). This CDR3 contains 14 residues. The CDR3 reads CASSPGTSAEKLFF. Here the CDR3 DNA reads TGTGCCAGCAGCCCCGGGACAAGCGCTGAAAAACTGTTTTTT.

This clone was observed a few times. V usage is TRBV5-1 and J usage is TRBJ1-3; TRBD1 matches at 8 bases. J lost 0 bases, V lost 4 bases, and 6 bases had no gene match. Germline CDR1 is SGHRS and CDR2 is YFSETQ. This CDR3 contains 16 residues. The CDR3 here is CASSTGQGSSGNTIYF. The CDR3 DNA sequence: TGCGCCAGCAGCACCGGACAGGGATCCTCTGGAAACACCATATATTTT. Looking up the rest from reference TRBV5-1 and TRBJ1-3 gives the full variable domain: KAGVTQTPRYLIKTRGQQVTLSCSPISGHRSVSWYQQTPGQGLQFLFEYFSETQRNKGNFPGRFSGRQFSNSRSEMNVSTLELGDSALYLCASSTGQGSSGNTIYFGEGSWLTVV.

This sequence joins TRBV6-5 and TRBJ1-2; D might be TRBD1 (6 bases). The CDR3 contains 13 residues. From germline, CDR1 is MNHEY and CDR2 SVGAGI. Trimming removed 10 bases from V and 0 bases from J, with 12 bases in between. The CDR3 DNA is TGTGCCACTCGGGGGGCAACTAACTATGGCTACACCTTC. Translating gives CATRGATNYGYTF.

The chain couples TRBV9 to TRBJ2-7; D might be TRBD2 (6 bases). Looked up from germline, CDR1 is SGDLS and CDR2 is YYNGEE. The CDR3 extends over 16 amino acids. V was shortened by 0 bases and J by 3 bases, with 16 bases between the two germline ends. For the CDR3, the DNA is TGTGCCAGCAGCGTAGGTAGCGGCCACACTAGCTACGAGCAGTACTTC. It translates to CASSVGSGHTSYEQYF.

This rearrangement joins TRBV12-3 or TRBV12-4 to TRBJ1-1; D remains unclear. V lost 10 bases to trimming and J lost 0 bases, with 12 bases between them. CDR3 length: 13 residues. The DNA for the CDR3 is TGTGCCACTTCCTTGGGTATGAACACTGAAGCTTTCTTT. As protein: CATSLGMNTEAFF.

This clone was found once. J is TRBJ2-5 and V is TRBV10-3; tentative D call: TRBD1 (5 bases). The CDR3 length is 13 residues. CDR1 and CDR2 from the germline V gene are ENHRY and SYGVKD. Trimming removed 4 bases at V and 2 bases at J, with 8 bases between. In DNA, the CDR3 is TGTGCCATCAGTGCCCAGGGTCAAGAGACCCAGTACTTC. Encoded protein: CAISAQGQETQYF.

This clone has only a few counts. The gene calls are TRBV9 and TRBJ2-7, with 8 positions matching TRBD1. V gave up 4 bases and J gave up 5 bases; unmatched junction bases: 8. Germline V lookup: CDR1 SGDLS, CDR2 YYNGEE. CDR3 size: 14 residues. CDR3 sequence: CASSKDRGRDEQYF. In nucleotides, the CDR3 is TGTGCCAGCAGCAAAGACAGGGGACGGGACGAGCAGTACTTC.

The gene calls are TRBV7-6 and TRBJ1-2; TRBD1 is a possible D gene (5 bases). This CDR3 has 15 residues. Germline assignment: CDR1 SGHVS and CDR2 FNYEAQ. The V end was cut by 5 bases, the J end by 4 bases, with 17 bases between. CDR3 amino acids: CASSPRTLEGYGYTF. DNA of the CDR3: TGTGCCAGCAGCCCCCGGACACTGGAAGGCTATGGCTACACCTTC.

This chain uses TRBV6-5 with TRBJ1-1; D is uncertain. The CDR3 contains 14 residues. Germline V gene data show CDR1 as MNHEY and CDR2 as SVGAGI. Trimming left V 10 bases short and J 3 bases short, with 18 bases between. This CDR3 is CATRRVQQYTEAFF. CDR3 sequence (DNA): TGTGCCACACGGCGTGTTCAGCAATACACTGAAGCTTTCTTT.

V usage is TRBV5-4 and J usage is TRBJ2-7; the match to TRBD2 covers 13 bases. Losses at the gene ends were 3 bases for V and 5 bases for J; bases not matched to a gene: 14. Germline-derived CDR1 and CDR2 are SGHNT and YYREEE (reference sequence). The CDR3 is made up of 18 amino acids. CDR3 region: CASSSGLAGPGEVNEQYF. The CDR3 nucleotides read TGTGCCAGCAGCTCGGGACTAGCGGGACCCGGGGAGGTCAACGAGCAGTACTTC.

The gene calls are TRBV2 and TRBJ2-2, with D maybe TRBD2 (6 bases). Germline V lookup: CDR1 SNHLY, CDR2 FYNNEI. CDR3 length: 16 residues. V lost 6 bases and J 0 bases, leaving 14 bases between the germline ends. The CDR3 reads CASRAGTFANTGELFF. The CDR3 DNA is TGTGCCAGCAGGGCGGGGACGTTCGCGAACACCGGGGAGCTGTTTTTT.

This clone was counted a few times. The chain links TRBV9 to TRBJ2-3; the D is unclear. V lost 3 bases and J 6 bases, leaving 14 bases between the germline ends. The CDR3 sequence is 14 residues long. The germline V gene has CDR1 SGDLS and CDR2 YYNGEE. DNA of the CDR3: TGTGCCAGCAGCGCCTCTCCCATGGGGGATACGCAGTATTTT. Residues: CASSASPMGDTQYF.

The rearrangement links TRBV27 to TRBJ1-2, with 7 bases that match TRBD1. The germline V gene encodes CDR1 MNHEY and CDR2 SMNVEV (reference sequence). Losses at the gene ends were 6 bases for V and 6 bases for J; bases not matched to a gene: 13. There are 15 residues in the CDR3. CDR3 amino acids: CASSRQGDRSNGYTF. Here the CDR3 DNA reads TGTGCCAGCAGCCGCCAGGGGGACCGGTCGAATGGCTACACCTTC.

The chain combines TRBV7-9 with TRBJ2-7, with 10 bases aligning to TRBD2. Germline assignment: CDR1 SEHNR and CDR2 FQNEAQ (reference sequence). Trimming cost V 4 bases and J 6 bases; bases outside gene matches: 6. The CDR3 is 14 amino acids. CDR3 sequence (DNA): TGTGCCAGCAGCTCGGAGCGGGAGGGCGGCGAGCAGTACTTC. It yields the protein CASSSEREGGEQYF.

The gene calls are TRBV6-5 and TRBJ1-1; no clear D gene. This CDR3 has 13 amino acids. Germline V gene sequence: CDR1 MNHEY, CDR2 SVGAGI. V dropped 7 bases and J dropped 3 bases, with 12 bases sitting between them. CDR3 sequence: CASTERLDTEAFF. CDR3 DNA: TGTGCCAGCACCGAACGCCTGGACACTGAAGCTTTCTTT.

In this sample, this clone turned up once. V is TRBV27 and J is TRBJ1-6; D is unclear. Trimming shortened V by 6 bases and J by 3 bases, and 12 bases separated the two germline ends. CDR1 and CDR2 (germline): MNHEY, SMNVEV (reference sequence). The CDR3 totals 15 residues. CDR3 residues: CASSKEGIYNSPLHF. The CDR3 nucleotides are TGTGCCAGCAGCAAAGAAGGGATCTATAATTCACCCCTCCACTTT.

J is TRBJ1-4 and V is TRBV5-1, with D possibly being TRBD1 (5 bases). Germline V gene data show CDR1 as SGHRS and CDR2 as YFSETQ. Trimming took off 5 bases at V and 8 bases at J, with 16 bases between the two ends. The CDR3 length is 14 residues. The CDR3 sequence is CASSLGTLREKLFF. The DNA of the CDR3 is TGCGCCAGCAGTCTCGGGACCCTGAGGGAAAAACTGTTTTTT. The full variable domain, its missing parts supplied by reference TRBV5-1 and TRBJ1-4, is KAGVTQTPRYLIKTRGQQVTLSCSPISGHRSVSWYQQTPGQGLQFLFEYFSETQRNKGNFPGRFSGRQFSNSRSEMNVSTLELGDSALYLCASSLGTLREKLFFGSGTQLSVL.